The 10 T cell receptor beta chains in this list originate from one sample, sequenced in a study of blood T cell repertoires in COVID-19. Clones were sequenced by immunoSEQ multiplex PCR, and TCRdb holds only the in-frame ones, with some missing. The data show roughly 80,000 clones, 70% to 90% seen once. Sample: peripheral blood. These receptors were obtained from a woman of 80 years or more with active or convalescent COVID-19.

The V and J genes are TRBV15 and TRBJ2-2; 8 bases align to TRBD1. The CDR3 is 15 residues long. With V trimmed by 3 bases and J by 6 bases, 6 bases remained unmatched. Germline CDR1 and CDR2: LNHNV and YYDKDF (reference sequence). The CDR3 nucleotides read TGTGCCACCAGCAGCCAGCGGACAGGGTCCGGGGAGCTGTTTTTT. Protein sequence: CATSSQRTGSGELFF. Full variable domain (missing parts from reference TRBV15 and TRBJ2-2): DAMVIQNPRYQVTQFGKPVTLSCSQTLNHNVMYWYQQKSSQAPKLLFHYYDKDFNNEADTPDNFQSRRPNTSFCFLDIRSPGLGDTAMYLCATSSQRTGSGELFFGEGSRLTVL.

This clone was seen once. The CDR3 sequence: CASSEQGGYEQYF. The CDR3 bases are TGCGCCAGCAGTGAACAGGGTGGCTACGAGCAGTACTTC. The chain is built from TRBV10-2 and TRBJ2-7; possibly TRBD1 for D (6 bases). The CDR3 extends over 13 amino acids. The germline V gene has CDR1 WSHSY and CDR2 SAAADI. With 3 bases removed from V and 3 bases from J, the gap between germline ends came to 9 bases.

The chain carries TRBV28 and TRBJ1-2, with D perhaps matching TRBD1 (5 bases). The ends were cut back, 0 bases at V and 0 bases at J, with 11 bases in the middle. Germline V gene data show CDR1 as MDHEN and CDR2 as SYDVKM. This CDR3 has 16 amino acids. The CDR3 DNA follows: TGTGCCAGCAGTTTATGGCCCAGACAGACTAACTATGGCTACACCTTC. This translates into CASSLWPRQTNYGYTF.

Notes on this clone: An end of the junction differs from the germline gene, which may be a read error. This chain's CDR3 is CVSSSGFNEQYF. The CDR3 DNA follows: TGTGTCAGCAGTTCCGGGTTCAACGAGCAGTACTTC. The chain combines TRBV28 with TRBJ2-7; D gene ambiguous. The CDR3 is 12 residues long. Germline V gene sequence: CDR1 MDHEN, CDR2 SYDVKM.

This clone showed up just a few times. The chain combines TRBV6-2 or TRBV6-3 with TRBJ1-5; 8 bases are shared with TRBD1. V lost 2 bases to trimming and J lost 6 bases; unmatched junction nucleotides: 9. This CDR3 has 16 residues. Germline loops: CDR1 MNHEY, CDR2 SVGEGT. The CDR3 sequence: CASSYTYTGGSQPQHF. The DNA for the CDR3 is TGTGCCAGCAGTTACACCTATACAGGGGGAAGTCAGCCCCAGCATTTT.

This chain uses TRBV11-2 with TRBJ2-1; no clear D. This CDR3 contains 15 residues. The V end was cut by 4 bases, the J end by 4 bases, with 14 bases between. Germline-derived CDR1 and CDR2 are SGHAT and FQNNGV. Written as DNA, the CDR3 is TGTGCCAGCAGCTCCTCTAGAGTCGGTTACAATGAGCAGTTCTTC. Translation: CASSSSRVGYNEQFF.

The chain joins TRBV14 to TRBJ2-7; D ambiguous. Germline V gene sequence: CDR1 SGHDN, CDR2 FVKESK. The CDR3 loop spans 15 amino acids. Trimming left V 0 bases short and J 2 bases short, with 11 bases between. The CDR3 protein is CASSQDLGKTYEQYF. The CDR3 DNA reads TGTGCCAGCAGCCAAGATTTGGGCAAGACCTACGAGCAGTACTTC. The full variable domain, completed using reference TRBV14 and TRBJ2-7, is EAGVTQFPSHSVIEKGQTVTLRCDPISGHDNLYWYRRVMGKEIKFLLHFVKESKQDESGMPNNRFLAERTGGTYSTLKVQPAELEDSGVYFCASSQDLGKTYEQYFGPGTRLTVT.

In its sample, this clone was seen a few times. The genes are TRBV3-1 (or the pseudogene TRBV3-2) and TRBJ2-1; possibly TRBD2 for D (5 bases). V lost 1 base and J lost 9, with 13 bases in between. The CDR3 contains 14 residues. CDR1 and CDR2 (germline): LGHDT, YNNKEL (reference sequence). CDR3 residues: CASSQGLREGEQFF. CDR3 in DNA: TGTGCCAGCAGCCAAGGACTTCGCGAGGGTGAGCAGTTCTTC.

CDR3: CASSPLPRDTEAFF. Here the CDR3 DNA reads TGTGCCAGCTCACCACTTCCTCGGGATACTGAAGCTTTCTTT. The V call is TRBV18, the J call TRBJ1-1; D is ambiguous. The CDR3 has 14 amino acids. The germline V and J ends were trimmed by 1 base and 5 bases, with 11 bases remaining between them. CDR1 is KGHSH and CDR2 is LQKENI in the germline V gene.

This clone has a single count. The chain uses TRBV3-1 (or the pseudogene TRBV3-2) and TRBJ2-5, with 10 bases aligning to TRBD2. The V and J ends lost 5 bases and 2 bases, in that order; junction bases with no gene match: 8. Looked up from germline, CDR1 is LGHDT and CDR2 is YNNKEL (reference sequence). There are 16 residues in the CDR3. DNA for the CDR3: TGTGCCAGCAGCTTCCGCAGCGGGGGGGATCAAGAGACCCAGTACTTC. As protein: CASSFRSGGDQETQYF.